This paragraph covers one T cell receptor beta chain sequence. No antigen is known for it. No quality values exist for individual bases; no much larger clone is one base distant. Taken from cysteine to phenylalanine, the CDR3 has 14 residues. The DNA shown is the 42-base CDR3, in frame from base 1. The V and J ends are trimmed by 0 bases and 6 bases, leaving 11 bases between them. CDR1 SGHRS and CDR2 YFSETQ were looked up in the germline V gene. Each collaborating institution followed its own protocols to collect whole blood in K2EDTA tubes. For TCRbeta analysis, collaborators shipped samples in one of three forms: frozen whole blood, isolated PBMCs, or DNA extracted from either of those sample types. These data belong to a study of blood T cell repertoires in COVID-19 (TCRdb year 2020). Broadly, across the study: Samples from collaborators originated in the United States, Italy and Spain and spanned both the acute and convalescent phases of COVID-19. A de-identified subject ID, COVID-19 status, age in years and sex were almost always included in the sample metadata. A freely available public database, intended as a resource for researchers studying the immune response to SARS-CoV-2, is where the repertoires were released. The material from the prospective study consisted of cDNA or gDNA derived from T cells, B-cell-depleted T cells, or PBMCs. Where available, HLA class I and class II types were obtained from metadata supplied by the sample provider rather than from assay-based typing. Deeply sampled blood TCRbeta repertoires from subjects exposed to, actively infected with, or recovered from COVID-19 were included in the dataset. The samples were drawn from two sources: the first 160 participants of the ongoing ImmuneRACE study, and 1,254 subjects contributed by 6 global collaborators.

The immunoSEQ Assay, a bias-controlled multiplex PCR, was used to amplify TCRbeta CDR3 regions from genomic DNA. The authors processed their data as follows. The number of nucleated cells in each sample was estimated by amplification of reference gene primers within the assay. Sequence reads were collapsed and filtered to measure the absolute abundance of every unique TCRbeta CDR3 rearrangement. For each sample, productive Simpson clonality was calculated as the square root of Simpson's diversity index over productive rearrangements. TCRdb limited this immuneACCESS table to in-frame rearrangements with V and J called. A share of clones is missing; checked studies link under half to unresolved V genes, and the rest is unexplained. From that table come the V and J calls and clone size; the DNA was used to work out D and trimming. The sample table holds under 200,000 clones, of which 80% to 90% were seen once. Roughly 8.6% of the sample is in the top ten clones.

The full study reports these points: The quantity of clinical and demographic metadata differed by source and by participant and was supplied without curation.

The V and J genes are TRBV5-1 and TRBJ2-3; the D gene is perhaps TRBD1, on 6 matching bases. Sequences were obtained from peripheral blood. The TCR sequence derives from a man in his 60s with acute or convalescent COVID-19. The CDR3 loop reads CASSLEQGRDTQYF. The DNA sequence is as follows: TGCGCCAGCAGCTTGGAGCAGGGGCGGGATACGCAGTATTTT.